The clone carrying this T cell receptor (beta chain) appeared many times. The antigen remains unidentified. This sample is part of a study of spatial heterogeneity in lung cancer. Whole-study context: There were consistently more beta-chain sequences detected than alpha-chain sequences.

Sample time point: sample taken at primary tumor resection. Whole RNA obtained from tumor, nontumor lung or frozen PBMC underwent sequencing without sorting. Samples came from roughly 72 TRACERx patients with untreated early-stage lung cancer. Study conclusions and caveats: Tumor TCRs that were ubiquitous and expanded showed up in blood more at resection than follow-up.

Trimming pared 2 bases from V and 6 bases from J, leaving 13 bases between. Germline-derived CDR1 and CDR2 are DFQATT and SNEGSKA (reference sequence). The CDR3 runs to 14 residues. Each TCR cDNA molecule carried a unique molecular identifier. TCRdb analysed the 5' RACE reads with MiXCR anew, one entry per CDR3 protein. The sample has 25,000 or so distinct CDR3 sequences, approximately 3% seen once. This receptor was obtained from a female donor with early-stage non-small cell lung cancer. J is TRBJ2-2 and V is TRBV20-1; D may match TRBD1 or TRBD2 (5 bases each). This material consisted of PBMCs, taken at surgery. The CDR3 loop is CSARFLRGAGELFF. CDR3 DNA: TGCAGTGCTAGATTTCTTCGAGGGGCCGGGGAGCTGTTTTTT.